These 6 T cell receptor beta chains were all obtained from the same sample, sequenced in a study of shared clonotypes between healthy human individuals. Assay used: immunoSEQ multiplex PCR; TCRdb lists only in-frame clones, some missing. This table holds 550,000 to 850,000 clones, approximately 79% found once. What was sequenced was memory CD4+ T cells sorted from blood. The subset: CD45RA-negative fraction. The receptors here all came from a young woman in good health.

This clone was picked up a small number of times. The chain couples TRBV19 to TRBJ1-4; TRBD1 agrees at 8 bases. The CDR3 has 14 residues. V lost 6 bases, J lost 8 bases, and 8 bases stayed unmatched. The germline CDR1 and CDR2 sequences are LNHDA and SQIVND (reference sequence). CDR3 bases: TGTGCCAGTAGGACCGGGACAGGTGGGGAAAAACTGTTTTTT. Encoded protein: CASRTGTGGEKLFF.

This clone has only one observation. The V call is TRBV6-1, the J call TRBJ1-4, with D perhaps matching TRBD1 (5 bases). Trimming took 7 bases from V and 9 from J, leaving 18 bases between them. Per germline, CDR1 MNHNS and CDR2 SASEGT. CDR3 length: 14 amino acids. The CDR3 spells CASTGTGVRKKLFF. The CDR3 bases are TGTGCCAGCACCGGGACCGGCGTTAGGAAAAAACTGTTTTTT.

The rearrangement links TRBV25-1 to TRBJ1-1; no reliable D call. Germline CDR1 and CDR2: MGHDK and SYGVNS. V was clipped by 3 bases and J by 0 bases, with 11 bases between them. The CDR3 has 15 amino acids. Written as DNA, the CDR3 is TGTGCCAGCAGTGATCATAGCCCTATGAACACTGAAGCTTTCTTT. Encoded protein: CASSDHSPMNTEAFF.

The chain carries TRBV7-8 and TRBJ1-3, with D perhaps matching TRBD1 (5 bases). V was pared by 3 bases and J by 1 base, with 10 bases between. The CDR3 is made up of 15 amino acids. In germline, CDR1 is SGHVS, CDR2 FQNEAQ. The CDR3 sequence is CASSLQGLSGNTIYF. CDR3 nucleotides: TGTGCCAGCAGCTTGCAGGGACTATCTGGAAACACCATATATTTT.

CDR3 protein: CASRDGLNTEAFF. The DNA for the CDR3 is TGCGCCAGCCGGGACGGTTTGAACACTGAAGCTTTCTTT. The gene calls are TRBV10-1 and TRBJ1-1; a possible D gene is TRBD1 (5 bases). Germline CDR1 and CDR2: WNHNN and SYGVQD (reference sequence). Trimming left V 8 bases short and J 0 bases short, with 10 bases between. The CDR3 runs 13 residues.

V usage is TRBV11-3 and J usage is TRBJ2-3; 13 positions match TRBD2. Germline trimming cut 4 bases from V and 4 bases from J; bases unmatched to any gene: 5. This CDR3 has 16 residues. Germline V gives CDR1 SGHNT, CDR2 YENEEA. The CDR3 DNA is TGTGCCAGCAGCTCATCGGGACTAGCGGGGCCAGATACGCAGTATTTT. It codes for CASSSSGLAGPDTQYF.